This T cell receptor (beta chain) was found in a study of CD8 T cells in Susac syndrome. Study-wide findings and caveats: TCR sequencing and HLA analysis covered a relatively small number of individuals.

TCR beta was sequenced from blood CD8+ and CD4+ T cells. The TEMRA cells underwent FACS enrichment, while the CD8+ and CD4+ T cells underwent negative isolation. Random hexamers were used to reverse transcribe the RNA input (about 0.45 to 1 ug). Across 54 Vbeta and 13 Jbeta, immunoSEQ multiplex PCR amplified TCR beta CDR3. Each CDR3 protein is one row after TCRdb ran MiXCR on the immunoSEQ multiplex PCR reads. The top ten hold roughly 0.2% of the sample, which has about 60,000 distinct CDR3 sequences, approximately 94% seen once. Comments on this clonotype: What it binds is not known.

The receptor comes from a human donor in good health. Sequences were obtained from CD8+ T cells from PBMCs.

CDR3 nucleotide sequence: TGCGCCAGCAGCGGCGCCGGGACCCCAAAGGGTTCTGTCTACGAGCAGTACTTC. Residues: CASSGAGTPKGSVYEQYF. The J gene is TRBJ2-7, the V gene TRBV4-1, with D perhaps matching TRBD1 or TRBD2 (5 bases each). CDR3 length: 18 amino acids. Germline V gene sequence: CDR1 MGHRA, CDR2 YSYEKL. With 5 bases removed from V and 3 bases from J, the gap between germline ends came to 26 bases.